These 25 T cell receptor beta chains originate from one sample sequenced in a study of T cell repertoires in cytomegalovirus infection. TCRdb re-called the reads through MiXCR, storing one row per CDR3 protein. The sample contains some 250,000 distinct CDR3 sequences, around 8.7% of which appear only once. Input material: PBMCs. The receptors stem from a human donor in good health (CMV status not recorded). Some clones in this sample may be carry-over from other donors' samples.

This clonotype occurred a few times. DNA for the CDR3: TGTGCCAGCAGCTTAGGATACGGCAAAAACATTCAGTACTTC. This encodes CASSLGYGKNIQYF. The chain couples TRBV7-2 to TRBJ2-4; unclear D gene. Germline V gene sequence: CDR1 SGHTA, CDR2 FQGNSA. Trimming shortened V by 1 base and J by 3 bases, and 7 bases separated the two germline ends. This CDR3 has 14 amino acids.

In its sample, this clonotype was seen many times. This chain links TRBV7-8 with TRBJ1-1, with no clear D. The germline V gene encodes CDR1 SGHVS and CDR2 FQNEAQ. Between the trimmed V and J ends, which lost 3 bases and 1 base, there was a span of 9 bases. The CDR3 covers 14 residues. Here the CDR3 DNA reads TGTGCCAGCAGCTTTGGCGAAGGGAACACTGAAGCTTTCTTT. Its translation is CASSFGEGNTEAFF.

This clonotype has a count of ten or more. V gene TRBV7-2 combines with J gene TRBJ1-4; weak D call: TRBD1 (5 bases). Germline V gives CDR1 SGHTA, CDR2 FQGNSA. V was trimmed by 7 bases and J by 4 bases, leaving 19 bases between them. This CDR3 comprises 16 residues. CDR3 sequence reads: CASNSGRGQNNEKLFF. The CDR3 DNA reads TGTGCCAGCAACTCTGGGAGGGGCCAGAATAATGAAAAACTGTTTTTT.

This clonotype showed up many times. The gene calls are TRBV7-2 and TRBJ2-1, with D unresolved. CDR3 size: 16 residues. Germline values: CDR1 SGHTA, CDR2 FQGNSA. Trimming cost V 6 bases and J 0 bases, with 15 bases left between them. CDR3 DNA: TGTGCCAGCAGATCTACCGAGCCGAGCTCCTACAATGAGCAGTTCTTC. Its translation: CASRSTEPSSYNEQFF.

This clonotype was found many times. The V gene is TRBV6-5, the J gene TRBJ1-4; D remains ambiguous. V lost 3 bases and J lost 3, with 11 bases in between. The CDR3 spans 15 residues. From germline, CDR1 is MNHEY and CDR2 SVGAGI. The CDR3 here is CASSYVWPANEKLFF. CDR3 nucleotides: TGTGCCAGCAGTTATGTTTGGCCAGCTAATGAAAAACTGTTTTTT.

This clonotype was detected a few times. The chain couples TRBV4-1 to TRBJ1-3, with D unclear. V dropped 4 bases and J dropped 4 bases, with 11 bases sitting between them. The CDR3 sequence is 14 residues long. The germline V gene encodes CDR1 MGHRA and CDR2 YSYEKL. The CDR3 protein is CASSLIEVGNTIYF. In DNA form, the CDR3 reads TGCGCCAGCAGCCTGATCGAGGTGGGAAACACCATATATTTT.

This clonotype was recorded many times. V usage is TRBV4-3 and J usage is TRBJ2-1; TRBD2 matches 10 bases. The germline CDR1 and CDR2 sequences are LGHNA and YSLEER. V lost 4 bases and J lost 7; bases outside the gene matches: 7. The CDR3 has 15 residues. The CDR3: CASSRRAGGLNEQFF. DNA of the CDR3: TGCGCCAGCAGCCGACGAGCGGGGGGGCTTAATGAGCAGTTCTTC.

This clonotype has more than one count but fewer than ten. V and J are TRBV29-1 and TRBJ1-1; no reliable D call. V was shortened by 4 bases and J by 5 bases, with 8 bases between the two germline ends. The CDR3 contains 11 residues. Germline CDR1 reads SQVTM; CDR2 reads ANQGSEA. CDR3: CSVVPGTEAFF. The CDR3 DNA follows: TGCAGCGTTGTCCCGGGGACTGAAGCTTTCTTT.

This clonotype was picked up a small number of times. This sequence joins TRBV27 and TRBJ2-1, with TRBD1 matching over 8 bases. This CDR3 region has 14 residues. With V trimmed by 6 bases and J by 2 bases, 3 bases remained unmatched. The germline V gene has CDR1 MNHEY and CDR2 SMNVEV (reference sequence). The CDR3, as DNA: TGTGCCAGCAGGCTACAGGGGGCCTACAATGAGCAGTTCTTC. Its protein product is CASRLQGAYNEQFF.

At least ten counts were recorded for this clonotype. The CDR3 nucleotides read TGTGCTAGTGGTCCGACAGGGCGTAGCAATCAGCCCCAGCATTTT. The encoded protein is CASGPTGRSNQPQHF. This sequence joins TRBV12-5 and TRBJ1-5, with 7 bases aligning to TRBD1. CDR3 size: 15 residues. Germline CDR1 and CDR2: LGHNT and FRNRAP. Trimming removed 5 bases from V and 0 bases from J; junction bases left unmatched: 4.

Ten or more counts support this clonotype. The V gene is TRBV7-2, the J gene TRBJ2-7; 9 bases agree with TRBD1. This CDR3 has 15 residues. J gave up 1 base and V 3 bases, and 4 bases lay outside the gene matches. Germline V gene sequence: CDR1 SGHTA, CDR2 FQGNSA. CDR3 sequence reads: CASSLSGQGSYEQYF. The CDR3 DNA sequence: TGTGCCAGCAGCTTGTCTGGACAGGGGTCCTACGAGCAGTACTTC.

This clonotype was counted at least ten times. The chain combines TRBV28 with TRBJ1-6; D is possibly TRBD1 (5 bases). The CDR3 extends over 17 amino acids. CDR1 is MDHEN and CDR2 is SYDVKM in the germline V gene. The ends were cut back, 3 bases at V and 11 bases at J, with 23 bases in the middle. CDR3 sequence (DNA): TGTGCCAGCAGTTTCCTACGATCCGGGACGGCGAAGGCACCCCTCCACTTT. It specifies CASSFLRSGTAKAPLHF.

At least ten counts were recorded for this clonotype. This chain joins TRBV28 and TRBJ2-1, with a tentative D call TRBD1 (6 bases). V lost 2 bases and J 7 bases, leaving 12 bases between the germline ends. The CDR3 has 14 amino acids. Germline lookup yields CDR1 MDHEN and CDR2 SYDVKM. The CDR3 DNA sequence: TGTGCCAGCAGTTTACAGGGGTGGGGGAATGAGCAGTTCTTC. Amino acids: CASSLQGWGNEQFF.

At least ten counts were recorded for this clonotype. This chain joins TRBV7-2 and TRBJ2-3; TRBD2 matches at 10 bases. Germline V lookup: CDR1 SGHTA, CDR2 FQGNSA. Losses at the gene ends were 5 bases for V and 3 bases for J; bases not matched to a gene: 5. The CDR3 totals 15 residues. The chain's CDR3 is CASSLSGRETDTQYF. CDR3 bases: TGTGCCAGCAGCCTCAGCGGGAGGGAAACAGATACGCAGTATTTT.

This clonotype was seen many times. The chain carries TRBV7-2 and TRBJ2-4; D tentatively reads TRBD1 or TRBD2 (5 bases each). Germline lookup yields CDR1 SGHTA and CDR2 FQGNSA. This CDR3 is built from 14 residues. V lost 0 bases, J lost 7 bases, and 10 bases lay in between. The CDR3 sequence is CASSLASGTNIQYF. CDR3 sequence (DNA): TGTGCCAGCAGCTTAGCCTCCGGGACCAACATTCAGTACTTC.

The chain couples TRBV7-2 to TRBJ2-7, with TRBD1 identical over 10 bases. Looked up from germline, CDR1 is SGHTA and CDR2 is FQGNSA. The CDR3 is 15 residues long. After removal of 1 base from V and 6 bases from J, the junction contained 6 bases not matched to a gene. CDR3 sequence reads: CASSLGQGAGLEQYF. CDR3 nucleotide sequence: TGTGCCAGCAGCTTAGGACAGGGGGCAGGCCTCGAGCAGTACTTC.

This clonotype was counted at least ten times. V gene TRBV7-3 combines with J gene TRBJ2-3, with no clear D. Germline lookup yields CDR1 SGHTA and CDR2 FQGTGA. Trimming took off 5 bases at V and 3 bases at J, with 9 bases between the two ends. The CDR3 is made up of 13 amino acids. CDR3 nucleotide sequence: TGTGCCAGCAGCAAAACGATGACAGATACGCAGTATTTT. Translating gives CASSKTMTDTQYF. Full variable domain (rest looked up from reference TRBV7-3 and TRBJ2-3): GAGVSQTPSNKVTEKGKYVELRCDPISGHTALYWYRQSLGQGPEFLIYFQGTGAADDSGLPNDRFFAVRPEGSVSTLKIQRTERGDSAVYLCASSKTMTDTQYFGPGTRLTVL.

In this sample, this clonotype turned up many times. The rearrangement uses TRBV28 and TRBJ1-2, with 8 bases lining up with TRBD1. CDR1 is MDHEN and CDR2 is SYDVKM in the germline V gene. This CDR3 spans 15 amino acids. Trimming removed 5 bases from V and 4 bases from J; junction bases left unmatched: 9. CDR3 DNA: TGTGCCAGCAGTCCCACCTCCGGGACAGGCTATGGCTACACCTTC. Translated, it gives CASSPTSGTGYGYTF.

There are many counts of this clonotype. The chain links TRBV7-2 to TRBJ1-6; 7 bases map to TRBD1. Germline CDR1 SGHTA, CDR2 FQGNSA. V lost 6 bases to trimming and J lost 5 bases; unmatched junction nucleotides: 7. The CDR3 sequence is 15 residues long. CDR3 protein: CASRAGTVNNSPLHF. DNA for the CDR3: TGTGCCAGCAGGGCCGGGACAGTAAATAATTCACCCCTCCACTTT. The full variable domain, completed using reference TRBV7-2 and TRBJ1-6, is GAGVSQSPSNKVTEKGKDVELRCDPISGHTALYWYRQSLGQGLEFLIYFQGNSAPDKSGLPSDRFSAERTGGSVSTLTIQRTQQEDSAVYLCASRAGTVNNSPLHFGNGTRLTVT.

V is TRBV6-2 or TRBV6-3 and J is TRBJ2-5, with a weak D call TRBD2 (5 bases). Per the germline V gene, CDR1 is MNHEY and CDR2 is SVGEGT. Trimming took off 6 bases at V and 3 bases at J, with 11 bases between the two ends. This CDR3 contains 13 residues. The CDR3 reads CASSWGEEETQYF. Written as DNA, the CDR3 is TGTGCCAGCAGCTGGGGAGAGGAAGAGACCCAGTACTTC.

The rearrangement uses TRBV3-1 and TRBJ2-5; tentative D call: TRBD1 (6 bases). Germline assignment: CDR1 LGHDT and CDR2 YNNKEL (reference sequence). The V and J ends lost 3 bases and 5 bases respectively, with 7 bases between them. The CDR3 runs 12 residues. The CDR3 DNA is TGTGCCAGCAGCCATAGGGGGGAGACCCAGTACTTC. Its protein is CASSHRGETQYF.

This clonotype was seen ten or more times. The V call is TRBV11-2, the J call TRBJ2-3, with 10 nucleotides matching TRBD1. This CDR3 spans 15 amino acids. J lost 3 bases, V lost 5 bases, and 5 bases had no gene match. Germline V gene data show CDR1 as SGHAT and CDR2 as FQNNGV. The chain's CDR3 is CASSADRGGTDTQYF. Written as DNA, the CDR3 is TGTGCCAGCAGCGCGGACAGGGGGGGTACAGATACGCAGTATTTT.

This clonotype has at least ten counts. The chain combines TRBV6-5 with TRBJ1-3, with D uncertain. Trimming pared 7 bases from V and 0 bases from J, leaving 13 bases between. This CDR3 contains 15 residues. The germline V gene encodes CDR1 MNHEY and CDR2 SVGAGI. The chain's CDR3 is CASNDGRSSGNTIYF. The CDR3, as DNA: TGTGCCAGCAACGACGGTCGGAGCTCTGGAAACACCATATATTTT.

This clonotype was counted ten times or more. The chain carries TRBV7-2 and TRBJ2-1; 8 bases agree with TRBD2. CDR3 length: 15 residues. Germline CDR1 and CDR2: SGHTA and FQGNSA. V gave up 5 bases and J gave up 9 bases; unmatched junction bases: 12. This CDR3 reads CASSQEVAGIGEQFF. The CDR3, as DNA: TGTGCCAGCAGCCAAGAGGTAGCGGGAATTGGTGAGCAGTTCTTC.

This clonotype was counted a single time. As DNA, the CDR3 is TGTGCCAGCAGTGAATCGGGGAAAGTGGGATACGAGCAGTACTTC. Its translation: CASSESGKVGYEQYF. The chain links TRBV25-1 to TRBJ2-7; tentatively, D is TRBD2 (5 bases). There are 15 residues in the CDR3. Germline assignment: CDR1 MGHDK and CDR2 SYGVNS. Trimming took 1 base from V and 4 from J, leaving 14 bases between them.